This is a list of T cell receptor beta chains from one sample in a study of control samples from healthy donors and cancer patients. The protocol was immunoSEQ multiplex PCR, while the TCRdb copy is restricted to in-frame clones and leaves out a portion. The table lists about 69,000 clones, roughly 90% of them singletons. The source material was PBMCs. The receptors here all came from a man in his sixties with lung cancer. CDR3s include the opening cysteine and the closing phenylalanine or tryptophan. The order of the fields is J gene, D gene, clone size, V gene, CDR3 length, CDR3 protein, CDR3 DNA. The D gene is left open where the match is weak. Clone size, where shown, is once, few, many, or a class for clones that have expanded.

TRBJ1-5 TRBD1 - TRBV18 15 CASSLRQGGNQPQHF TGTGCCAGCTCACTAAGACAGGGCGGCAATCAGCCCCAGCATTTT
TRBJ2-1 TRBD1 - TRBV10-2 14 CASTPGTGIFEQFF TGCGCCAGTACACCCGGGACAGGGATCTTTGAGCAGTTCTTC
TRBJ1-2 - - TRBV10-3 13 CAISDRSDYGYTF TGTGCCATCAGTGATAGGAGCGACTATGGCTACACCTTC
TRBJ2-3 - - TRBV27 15 CASSSRGRGTDTQYF TGTGCCAGCAGTTCTCGAGGCAGGGGCACAGATACGCAGTATTTT
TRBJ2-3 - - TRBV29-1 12 CSVDPGTDTQYF TGCAGCGTTGATCCAGGGACAGATACGCAGTATTTT
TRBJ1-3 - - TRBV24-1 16 CATSDSLDSSGNTIYF TGTGCCACCAGTGATTCGCTAGACTCCTCTGGAAACACCATATATTTT
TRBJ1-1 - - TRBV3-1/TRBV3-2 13 CASSQFRGTEAFF TGTGCCAGCAGCCAATTCCGTGGCACTGAAGCTTTCTTT
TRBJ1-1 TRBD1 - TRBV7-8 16 CASSLARQGLGTEAFF TGTGCCAGCAGCTTAGCGCGACAGGGCTTGGGCACTGAAGCTTTCTTT
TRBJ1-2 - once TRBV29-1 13 CSVPGDYNYGYTF TGCAGCGTTCCCGGGGACTATAACTATGGCTACACCTTC
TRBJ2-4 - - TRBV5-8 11 CASSPLDIQYF TGTGCCAGCAGCCCCCTTGACATTCAGTACTTC
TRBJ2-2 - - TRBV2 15 CASSGQVLYTGELFF TGTGCCAGCAGTGGACAGGTACTTTACACCGGGGAGCTGTTTTTT
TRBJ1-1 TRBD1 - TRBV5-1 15 CASSITLRDSMEAFF TGCGCCAGCTCGATAACCTTAAGGGACAGTATGGAAGCTTTCTTT
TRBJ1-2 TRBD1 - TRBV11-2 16 CASSLRTGGANYGYTF TGTGCCAGCAGCCTCCGGACAGGTGGGGCTAACTATGGCTACACCTTC
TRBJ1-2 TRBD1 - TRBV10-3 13 CAARELTGVHYTF TGTGCCGCCCGAGAGCTGACAGGGGTTCACTACACCTTC
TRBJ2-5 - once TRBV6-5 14 CASRLARGQETQYF TGTGCCAGCAGACTCGCCAGGGGCCAAGAGACCCAGTACTTC
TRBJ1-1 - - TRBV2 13 CASSDRENTEAFF TGTGCCAGCAGTGACAGGGAGAACACTGAAGCTTTCTTT
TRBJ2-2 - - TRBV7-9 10 CASSAGELFF TGTGCCAGCAGCGCCGGGGAGCTGTTTTTT
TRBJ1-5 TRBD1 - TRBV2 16 CASNIAGGGGNQPQHF TGTGCCAGCAATATCGCAGGGGGCGGGGGCAATCAGCCCCAGCATTTT
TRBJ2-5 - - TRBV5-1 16 CASSLAAGASQETQYF TGCGCCAGCAGCTTGGCCGCAGGGGCTTCCCAAGAGACCCAGTACTTC
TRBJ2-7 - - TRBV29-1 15 CSVVGLKTETYEQYF TGCAGCGTTGTGGGACTTAAGACAGAAACCTACGAGCAGTACTTC
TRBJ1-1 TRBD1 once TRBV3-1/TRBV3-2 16 CASSQGITGGEAEAFF TGTGCCAGCAGCCAAGGCATAACAGGGGGCGAGGCTGAAGCTTTCTTT
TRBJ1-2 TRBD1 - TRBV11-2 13 CASSATGGGGYTF TGTGCCAGCAGCGCGACAGGGGGCGGGGGCTACACCTTC
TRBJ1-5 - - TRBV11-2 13 CASSLEINQPQHF TGTGCCAGCAGCTTAGAAATCAATCAGCCCCAGCATTTT
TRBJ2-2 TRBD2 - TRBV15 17 CATSRGSGGRSTGELFF TGTGCCACCAGCAGGGGCAGCGGGGGACGAAGCACCGGGGAGCTGTTTTTT
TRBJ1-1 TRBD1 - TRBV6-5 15 CASNSRGGPNTEAFF TGTGCCAGCAATTCCAGGGGGGGTCCGAACACTGAAGCTTTCTTT
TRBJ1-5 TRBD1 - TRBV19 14 CASSTTGGIASQHF TGTGCCAGTAGTACGACAGGGGGGATAGCGTCCCAGCATTTT
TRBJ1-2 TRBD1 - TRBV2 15 CASSSTVGTGGGYTF TGTGCCAGCAGTTCAACCGTTGGGACAGGGGGTGGCTACACCTTC
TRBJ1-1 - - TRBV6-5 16 CASSYSWGIKNTEAFF TGTGCCAGCAGTTACTCCTGGGGGATAAAGAACACTGAAGCTTTCTTT
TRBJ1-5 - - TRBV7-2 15 CASSFGRGDNQPQHF TGTGCCAGCAGCTTCGGAAGGGGAGACAATCAGCCCCAGCATTTT
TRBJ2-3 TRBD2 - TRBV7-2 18 CASCLDGPSGGRRDTQYF TGTGCCAGCTGTCTCGATGGGCCTAGCGGGGGACGTAGAGATACGCAGTATTTT
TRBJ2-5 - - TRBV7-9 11 CASSSQETQYF TGTGCCAGCAGCTCTCAAGAGACCCAGTACTTC
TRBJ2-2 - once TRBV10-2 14 CASSESTVAGELFF TGCGCCAGCAGTGAGTCAACAGTGGCCGGGGAGCTGTTTTTT
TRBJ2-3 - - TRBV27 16 CASSLVGGPKEDTQYF TGTGCCAGCAGTTTAGTGGGGGGGCCTAAAGAAGATACGCAGTATTTT
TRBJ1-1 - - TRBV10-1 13 CASTAGLNTEAFF TGCGCCAGCACAGCGGGGTTGAACACTGAAGCTTTCTTT
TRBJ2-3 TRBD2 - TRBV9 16 CASSFRSGGVPDTQYF TGTGCCAGCAGCTTCCGTAGCGGGGGGGTCCCAGATACGCAGTATTTT
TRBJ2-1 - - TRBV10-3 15 CAISEDSRFYNEQFF TGTGCCATCAGTGAGGATAGCAGATTTTACAATGAGCAGTTCTTC
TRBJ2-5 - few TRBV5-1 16 CASSLVVGGDRETQYF TGCGCCAGCAGCTTGGTGGTAGGGGGAGATAGGGAGACCCAGTACTTC
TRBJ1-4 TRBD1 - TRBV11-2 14 CASTQGQGAEKLFF TGTGCCAGCACCCAAGGACAGGGGGCTGAAAAACTGTTTTTT
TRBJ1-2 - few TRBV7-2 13 CASSLVGDVRYTF TGTGCCAGCAGCCTCGTAGGCGACGTGCGCTACACCTTC
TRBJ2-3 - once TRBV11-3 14 CASSLTQGTDTQYF TGTGCCAGCAGCTTAACACAGGGCACAGATACGCAGTATTTT
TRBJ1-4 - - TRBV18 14 CASSLRGGREKLFF TGTGCCAGCTCCCTACGGGGGGGTCGTGAAAAACTGTTTTTT
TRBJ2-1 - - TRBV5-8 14 CASSLYGVYNEQFF TGTGCCAGCAGCTTATACGGAGTCTACAATGAGCAGTTCTTC
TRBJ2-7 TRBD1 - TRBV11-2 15 CASSSNRGSSYEQYF TGTGCCAGCAGTTCAAACAGGGGAAGTTCCTACGAGCAGTACTTC
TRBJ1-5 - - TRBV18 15 CASSPRGNSNQPQHF TGTGCCAGCTCACCCCGGGGAAATAGCAATCAGCCCCAGCATTTT
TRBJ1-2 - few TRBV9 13 CASSGQIYYGYTF TGTGCCAGCAGCGGACAGATATACTATGGCTACACCTTC
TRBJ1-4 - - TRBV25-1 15 CASSGREGLNEKLFF TGTGCCAGCAGTGGCAGGGAAGGGCTTAATGAAAAACTGTTTTTT
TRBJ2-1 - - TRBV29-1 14 CSASQGGSYNEQFF TGCAGCGCCTCACAGGGAGGCTCCTACAATGAGCAGTTCTTC
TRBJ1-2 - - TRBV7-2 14 CASSGGRLQYGYTF TGTGCCAGCAGCGGAGGGCGGCTACAATATGGCTACACCTTC
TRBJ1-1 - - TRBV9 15 CASSSSPDVNTEAFF TGTGCCAGCAGCTCGTCCCCTGACGTGAACACTGAAGCTTTCTTT
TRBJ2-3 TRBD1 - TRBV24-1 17 CATSDAPGTGGRDTQYF TGTGCCACCAGTGATGCTCCCGGGACAGGGGGTAGAGATACGCAGTATTTT
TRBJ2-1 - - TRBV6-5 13 CASSYSRGGEQFF TGTGCCAGCAGTTACTCGAGGGGTGGTGAGCAGTTCTTC
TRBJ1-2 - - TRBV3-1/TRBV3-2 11 CASSQAYGYTF TGTGCCAGCAGCCAAGCCTATGGCTACACCTTC
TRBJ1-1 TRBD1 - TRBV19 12 CASSGQGAEAFF TGTGCCAGTAGCGGACAGGGCGCTGAAGCTTTCTTT